The clone carrying this T cell receptor (beta chain) was observed many times. The antigen is unknown. V lost 0 bases and J 5 bases, leaving 14 bases between the germline ends. Germline CDR1 and CDR2: LGHNA and YSLEER. The CDR3 consists of 15 residues. The record originates from a study of identical twins. Healthy Caucasians made up all donors. Carrying unique molecular identifiers, the cDNA also gained a universal primer site through template switching. TCRdb re-called the 5' RACE reads through MiXCR, storing one row per CDR3 protein. The sample records under 250,000 distinct CDR3 sequences, roughly 13% being singletons. Regarding the study as a whole: Out-of-frame alpha sequences common to twins were enriched for low generation probability. Rather than following the same donors, the conclusions depended on cross-sectional statistical analysis.

Another study also made use of these data, one on yellow fever vaccine responses in identical twins.

This clonotype was obtained from a woman aged 18-29 years in good health. Sequencing was performed on memory (CD45RO+) T cells sorted from blood. The J gene is TRBJ2-7, the V gene TRBV4-3, with no clear D. The CDR3 protein is CASSQETSTFNEQYF. The CDR3 DNA sequence: TGCGCCAGCAGCCAAGAAACGTCCACCTTTAACGAGCAGTACTTC.